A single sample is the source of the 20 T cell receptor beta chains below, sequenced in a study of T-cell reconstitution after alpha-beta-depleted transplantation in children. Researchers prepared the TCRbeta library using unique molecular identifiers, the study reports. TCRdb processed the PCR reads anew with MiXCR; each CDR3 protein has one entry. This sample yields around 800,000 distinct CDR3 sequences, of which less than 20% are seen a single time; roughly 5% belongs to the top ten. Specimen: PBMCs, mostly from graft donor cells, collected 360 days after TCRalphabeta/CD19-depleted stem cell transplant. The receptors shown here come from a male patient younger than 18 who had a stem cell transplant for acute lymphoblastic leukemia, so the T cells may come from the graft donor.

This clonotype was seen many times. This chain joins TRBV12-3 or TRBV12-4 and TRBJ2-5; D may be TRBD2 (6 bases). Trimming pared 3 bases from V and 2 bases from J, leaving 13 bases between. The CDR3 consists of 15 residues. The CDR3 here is CASSFAGLSQETQYF. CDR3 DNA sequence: TGTGCCAGCAGTTTCGCGGGACTGAGTCAAGAGACCCAGTACTTC.

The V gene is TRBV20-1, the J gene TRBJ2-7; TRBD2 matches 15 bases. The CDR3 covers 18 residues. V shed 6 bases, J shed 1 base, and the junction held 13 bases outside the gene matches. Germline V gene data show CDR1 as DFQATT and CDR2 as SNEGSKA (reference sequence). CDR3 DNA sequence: TGCAGTGCCCCCCCGACCGACGGACTAGCGGGAGGGTCCTACGAGCAGTACTTC. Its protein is CSAPPTDGLAGGSYEQYF.

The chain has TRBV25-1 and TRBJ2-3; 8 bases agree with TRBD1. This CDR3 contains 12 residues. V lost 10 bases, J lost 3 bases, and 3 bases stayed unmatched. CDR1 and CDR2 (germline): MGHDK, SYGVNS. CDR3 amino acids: CAIRGLTDTQYF. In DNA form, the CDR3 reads TGTGCCATCAGGGGGCTTACAGATACGCAGTATTTT.

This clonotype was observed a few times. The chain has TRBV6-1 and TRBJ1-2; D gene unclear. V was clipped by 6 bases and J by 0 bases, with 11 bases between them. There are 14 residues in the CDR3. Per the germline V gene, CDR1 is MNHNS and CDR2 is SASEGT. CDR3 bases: TGTGCCAGCAGCCCACAGCCTACTAACTATGGCTACACCTTC. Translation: CASSPQPTNYGYTF.

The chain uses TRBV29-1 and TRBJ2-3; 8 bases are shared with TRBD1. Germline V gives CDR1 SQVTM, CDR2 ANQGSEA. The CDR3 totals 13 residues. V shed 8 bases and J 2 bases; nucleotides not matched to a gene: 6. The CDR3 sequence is CSLLTGDTDTQYF. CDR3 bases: TGCAGCTTGCTGACAGGGGACACAGATACGCAGTATTTT.

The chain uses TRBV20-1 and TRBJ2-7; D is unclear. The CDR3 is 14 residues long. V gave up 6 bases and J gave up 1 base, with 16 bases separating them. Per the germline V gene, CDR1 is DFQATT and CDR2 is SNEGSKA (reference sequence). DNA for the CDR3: TGCAGTGCCCCTCCGGGCAGTCCTTCCTACGAGCAGTACTTC. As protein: CSAPPGSPSYEQYF.

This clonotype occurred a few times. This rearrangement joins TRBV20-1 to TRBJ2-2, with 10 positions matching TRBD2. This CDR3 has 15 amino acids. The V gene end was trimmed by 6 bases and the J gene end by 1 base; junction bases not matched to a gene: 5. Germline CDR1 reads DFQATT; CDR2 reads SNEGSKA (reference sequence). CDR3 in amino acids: CSATQREGNTGELFF. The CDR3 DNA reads TGCAGTGCCACCCAGCGGGAGGGGAACACCGGGGAGCTGTTTTTT.

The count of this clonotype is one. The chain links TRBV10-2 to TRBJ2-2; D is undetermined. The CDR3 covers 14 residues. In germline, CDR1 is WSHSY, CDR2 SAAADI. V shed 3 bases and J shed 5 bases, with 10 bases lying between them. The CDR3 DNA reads TGCGCCAGCAGTGATGGGGATGGAACCGGGGAGCTGTTTTTT. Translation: CASSDGDGTGELFF.

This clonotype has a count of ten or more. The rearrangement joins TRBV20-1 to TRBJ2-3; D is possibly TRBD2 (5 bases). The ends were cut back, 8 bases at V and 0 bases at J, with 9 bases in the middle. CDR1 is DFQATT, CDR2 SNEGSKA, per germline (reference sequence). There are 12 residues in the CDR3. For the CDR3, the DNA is TGCAGTTCGGGCGGGAGCACAGATACGCAGTATTTT. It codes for CSSGGSTDTQYF.

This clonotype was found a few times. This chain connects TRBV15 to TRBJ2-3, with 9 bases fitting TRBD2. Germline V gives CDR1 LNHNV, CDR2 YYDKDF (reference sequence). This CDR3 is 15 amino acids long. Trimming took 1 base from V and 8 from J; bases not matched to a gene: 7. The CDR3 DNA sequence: TGTGCCACCAGCAGAGTGGCGGGAGGGCTCGGTACGCAGTATTTT. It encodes CATSRVAGGLGTQYF.

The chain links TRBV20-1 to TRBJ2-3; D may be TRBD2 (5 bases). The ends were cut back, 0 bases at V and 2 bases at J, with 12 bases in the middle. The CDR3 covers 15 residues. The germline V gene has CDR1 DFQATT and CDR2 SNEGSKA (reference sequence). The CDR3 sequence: CSARDGGLLTDTQYF. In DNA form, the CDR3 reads TGCAGTGCTAGAGATGGTGGACTCCTCACAGATACGCAGTATTTT.

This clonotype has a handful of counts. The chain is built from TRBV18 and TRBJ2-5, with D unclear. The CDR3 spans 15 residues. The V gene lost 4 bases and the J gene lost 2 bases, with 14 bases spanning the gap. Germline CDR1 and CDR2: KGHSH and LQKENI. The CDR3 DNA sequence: TGTGCCAGCTCACTTCTCAAGGGCCAACAAGAGACCCAGTACTTC. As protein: CASSLLKGQQETQYF.

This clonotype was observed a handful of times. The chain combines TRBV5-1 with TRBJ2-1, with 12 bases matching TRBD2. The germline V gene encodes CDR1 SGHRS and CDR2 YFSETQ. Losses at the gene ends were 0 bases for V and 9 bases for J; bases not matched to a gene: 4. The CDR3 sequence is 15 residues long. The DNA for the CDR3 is TGCGCCAGCAGCTTGGATCCTAGCGGGAGGGTTGAGCAGTTCTTC. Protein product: CASSLDPSGRVEQFF.

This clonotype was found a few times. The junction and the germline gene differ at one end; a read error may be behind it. As DNA, the CDR3 is TGTGCCAGCAGATTAGTAGCGGGCTACTACAATGAGCAGTTCTTC. Encoded protein: CASRLVAGYYNEQFF. V usage is TRBV7-8 and J usage is TRBJ2-1, with 7 bases aligning to TRBD2. From germline, CDR1 is SGHVS and CDR2 FQNEAQ. The CDR3 is 15 amino acids.

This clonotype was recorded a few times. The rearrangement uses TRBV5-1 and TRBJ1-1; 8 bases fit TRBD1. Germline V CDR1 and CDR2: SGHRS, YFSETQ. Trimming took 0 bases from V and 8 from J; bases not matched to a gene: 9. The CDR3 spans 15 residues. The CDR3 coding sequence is TGCGCCAGCAGCTTGGCCGCGGACAGGGTATACGAAGCTTTCTTT. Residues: CASSLAADRVYEAFF.

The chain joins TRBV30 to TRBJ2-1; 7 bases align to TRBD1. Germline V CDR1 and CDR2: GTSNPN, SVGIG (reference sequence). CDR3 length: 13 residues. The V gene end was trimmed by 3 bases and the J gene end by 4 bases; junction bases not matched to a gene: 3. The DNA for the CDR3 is TGTGCCTGGAGGGGGGACAGTTACAATGAGCAGTTCTTC. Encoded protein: CAWRGDSYNEQFF.

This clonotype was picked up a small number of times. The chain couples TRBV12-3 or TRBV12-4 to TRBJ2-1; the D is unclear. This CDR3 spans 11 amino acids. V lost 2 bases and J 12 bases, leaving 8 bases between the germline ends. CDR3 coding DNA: TGTGCCAGCAGTTTAAACTCCTGGCAGTTCTTC. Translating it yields CASSLNSWQFF.

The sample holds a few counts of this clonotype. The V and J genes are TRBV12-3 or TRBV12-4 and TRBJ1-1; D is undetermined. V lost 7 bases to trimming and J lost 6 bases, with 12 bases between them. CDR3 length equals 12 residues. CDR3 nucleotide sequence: TGTGCCAGCACCCTACGGCCTGCTGAAGCTTTCTTT. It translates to CASTLRPAEAFF.

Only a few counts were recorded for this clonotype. The CDR3 DNA follows: TGCAGTCGAATTGGGGACGGCGGCTACGAGCAGTACTTC. This translates into CSRIGDGGYEQYF. This chain links TRBV20-1 with TRBJ2-7; perhaps D is TRBD1 or TRBD2 (5 bases each). Trimming removed 8 bases from V and 3 bases from J, with 17 bases in between. This CDR3 region has 13 residues. Per the germline V gene, CDR1 is DFQATT and CDR2 is SNEGSKA (reference sequence).

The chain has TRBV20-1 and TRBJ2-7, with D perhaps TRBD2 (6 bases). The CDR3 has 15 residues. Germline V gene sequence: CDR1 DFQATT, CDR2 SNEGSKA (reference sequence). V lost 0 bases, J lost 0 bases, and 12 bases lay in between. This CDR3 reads CSAREMGGGSYEQYF. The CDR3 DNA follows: TGCAGTGCTAGAGAAATGGGGGGAGGCTCCTACGAGCAGTACTTC.